The clone carrying this TCR beta chain was observed once. As yet, its antigen is unknown. The junction shows a germline mismatch at one end, possibly a read error. The assay was immunoSEQ multiplex PCR, and TCRdb's table has in-frame clones only and misses some. Of more than 150,000 clones in the sample, approximately 92% were seen once. These data belong to a study of shared clonotypes between healthy human individuals. Study context: Donors had three CD4 naive, three CD4 memory, two CD8 naive and one CD8 memory plate apiece. Notes on the study in general: Clonotypes that were shared across a handful of donors made up roughly 5.2% of naive CD4 clonotypes.

The CDR3 is made up of 15 amino acids. The germline CDR1 and CDR2 sequences are LGHNA and YNFKEQ. The chain uses TRBV4-2 and TRBJ1-4, with D possibly being TRBD1 (5 bases). The material sequenced was naive CD4+ T cells sorted from blood. Specified subset: CD45RA+ positively selected. The sequence came from a woman in her twenties or thirties in good health. The CDR3 loop reads CASSKTGTDNERLFF. CDR3 nucleotide sequence: TGTGCCAGCAGCAAAACCGGGACGGATAATGAAAGACTGTTTTTT.